The next 9 T cell receptor beta chains were all read from a single sample in a study of T cells in Graves' hyperthyroidism and ophthalmopathy. RNA transcripts gave rise to amplified TCR beta CDR3 regions. Researchers ran a first-round RT-PCR on the TCR CDR3 using the HTBI primer set. MiXCR was run by TCRdb on the multiplex PCR reads, yielding one entry per CDR3 protein. The sample yields fewer than 900,000 distinct CDR3 sequences, approximately 18% seen once. Sequenced input: blood. These receptors were obtained from a woman in her forties or fifties with Graves' hyperthyroidism that later progressed to Graves' ophthalmopathy.

The genes are TRBV12-3 or TRBV12-4 and TRBJ2-4, with 12 bases identical to TRBD2. V shed 5 bases, J shed 6 bases, and the junction held 5 bases outside the gene matches. The CDR3 is 15 residues long. CDR3: CASSRTSGGPNIQYF. The CDR3 DNA is TGTGCCAGCAGTCGAACTAGCGGGGGGCCAAACATTCAGTACTTC.

In its sample, this clonotype was seen many times. The chain links TRBV29-1 to TRBJ2-5; D is ambiguous. V was trimmed by 6 bases and J by 2 bases, leaving 16 bases between them. Germline CDR1 reads SQVTM; CDR2 reads ANQGSEA. The CDR3 contains 14 residues. The chain's CDR3 is CSVRVVVLQETQYF. CDR3 nucleotides: TGCAGCGTCCGTGTCGTGGTACTTCAAGAGACCCAGTACTTC.

This chain links TRBV19 with TRBJ1-1, with D unclear. CDR1 is LNHDA, CDR2 SQIVND, per germline (reference sequence). This CDR3 contains 12 residues. V was shortened by 10 bases and J by 5 bases, with 14 bases between the two germline ends. This CDR3 is CATATVGTEAFF. The DNA for the CDR3 is TGTGCCACCGCGACTGTAGGGACTGAAGCTTTCTTT.

This clonotype was seen a handful of times. The rearrangement uses TRBV5-8 and TRBJ2-1, with TRBD2 matching over 7 bases. The CDR3 has 14 amino acids. The germline V gene encodes CDR1 SGHTS and CDR2 YDEGEE. J gave up 7 bases and V 2 bases, and 6 bases lay outside the gene matches. The CDR3 region has the DNA TGTGCCAGCAGCTTAGAATCCGGGAGGAATGAGCAGTTCTTC. Protein: CASSLESGRNEQFF.

With respect to this clonotype: A junction end diverges from the germline sequence, so it may reflect a read error. V gene TRBV12-3 or TRBV12-4 combines with J gene TRBJ1-2; tentative D call: TRBD1 (5 bases). The CDR3 spans 14 residues. The CDR3 loop is CANSLFGADYGYTF. CDR3 sequence (DNA): TGTGCCAACAGTTTATTCGGGGCTGACTATGGCTACACCTTC.

This clonotype came up a few times. V usage is TRBV7-9 and J usage is TRBJ2-3, with D possibly TRBD1 on 5 matching bases. Trimming pared 4 bases from V and 2 bases from J, leaving 22 bases between. Germline V CDR1 and CDR2: SEHNR, FQNEAQ (reference sequence). The CDR3 extends over 18 amino acids. This CDR3 reads CASSSLGAGSEHTDTQYF. CDR3 sequence (DNA): TGTGCCAGCAGCTCCCTTGGGGCAGGGTCTGAACACACAGATACGCAGTATTTT.

This clonotype turned up a few times. The V call is TRBV5-4, the J call TRBJ2-1, with D perhaps given as TRBD1 or TRBD2 (5 bases each). CDR3 length: 15 residues. CDR1 is SGHNT, CDR2 YYREEE, per germline (reference sequence). The V and J ends lost 0 bases and 2 bases respectively, with 9 bases between them. The CDR3 DNA is TGTGCCAGCAGCTTGGGGGACGGTGCCTACAATGAGCAGTTCTTC. It is translated as CASSLGDGAYNEQFF.

This clonotype appeared many times. The chain joins TRBV5-1 to TRBJ1-5; TRBD1 might be the D (5 bases). Deletions cut 4 bases from V and 0 bases from J, with 17 bases between. The V gene's germline CDR1 is SGHRS and CDR2 YFSETQ. The CDR3 runs to 17 residues. CDR3 residues: CASSRGPSEYSNQPQHF. The CDR3 DNA is TGCGCCAGCAGCCGGGGACCGTCCGAATATAGCAATCAGCCCCAGCATTTT.

There are a few counts of this clonotype. One junction end disagrees with the germline gene, perhaps due to a read error. The rearrangement joins TRBV2 to TRBJ1-5; no reliable D call. This CDR3 has 13 amino acids. Germline lookup yields CDR1 SNHLY and CDR2 FYNNEI. The CDR3 spells CASGESFNQPQHF. CDR3 coding DNA: TGTGCCAGCGGTGAAAGTTTTAATCAGCCCCAGCATTTT.